These 2 T cell receptor beta chains share one sample of origin, sequenced in a study of monozygotic twins with inflammatory bowel disease. TCRdb reprocessed the 5' RACE reads and reports one entry per CDR3 protein, with no DNA. The sample has more than 300,000 distinct CDR3 sequences. Sequencing was carried out using blood. The receptors come from a human donor with ulcerative colitis or Crohn's disease, or a healthy co-twin of an affected twin (not recorded which).

The chain carries TRBV20-1 and TRBJ1-1; TCRdb gives TRBD1 as the D gene, but with no DNA this cannot be confirmed. Germline CDR1 reads DFQATT; CDR2 reads SNEGSKA (reference sequence). The CDR3 runs 13 residues. The CDR3 region is CSARTGMNTEAFF.

The J gene is TRBJ2-7, the V gene TRBV18; TCRdb returns TRBD1, unconfirmable since there is no DNA. Germline CDR1 KGHSH, CDR2 LQKENI. The CDR3 is 15 amino acids. The CDR3 region is CASSPLGHLSYEQYF.